Included here is one T cell receptor beta chain sequence, with context. This clonotype was counted between two and nine times. Its antigen is currently not known. No quality values exist for individual bases; no much larger clone is one base distant. The treatment or condition label on this specimen signifies: live attenuated yellow fever vaccine strain. At each blood-draw timepoint, two biological replicates of bulk PBMCs were obtained. A standard Ficoll-Paque protocol was used to isolate PBMCs from peripheral blood. TriZol was used to extract RNA from bulk PBMCs, from CD4 and CD8 fractions, and from dextramer-positive and dextramer-negative fractions. The entry originates in a study of T cells after yellow fever vaccination (dated by TCRdb to between 2019 and 2020). Notes on the research overall: The SMART-Seq v4 Ultra Low Input RNA kit was used to prepare libraries from fractions with low cell numbers. To follow T-cell clones before and after both primary and booster YFV17D yellow fever vaccination, bulk TCR alpha and beta repertoires underwent longitudinal sequencing. Two healthy male donors, one aged 18 to 30 and one aged 30 to 40 years, were included in the cohort. Bulk PBMC replicates and cell subsets were isolated from blood drawn at multiple timepoints before and after both primary and secondary immunization. Results and caveats for the whole study, not just this receptor: Computational filtering was required because FACS-sorted repertoires could contain abundant contaminating clonotypes from the bulk population. Compared with the primary T-cell response, the secondary T-cell response was weaker but faster, peaking on day 5 rather than day 15. Most clones expanded after primary vaccination were re-detected after the booster (about 95% of CD4 and around nine tenths of CD8), suggesting broad memory maintenance. A small share of clonotypes was detected in both CD4 and CD8 compartments, with the overlap likely arising from convergent recombination. Because only a couple of donors were included in the study, the extent to which the findings can be generalized is limited.

The germline V gene provides CDR1 KGHSH and CDR2 LQKENI. From the cysteine through the phenylalanine, the CDR3 covers 13 amino acids. Only the CDR3 DNA is retained, 39 bases long and in frame from the first base. V is reduced by 3 bases and J by 7 bases, leaving a spacing of 12 bases between them. TCR cDNA was synthesized by 5'RACE template switching, through which a universal primer site and unique molecular identifiers were introduced. Priming of cDNA synthesis was performed from both the TCR alpha and TCR beta constant segments. Libraries were amplified in two PCR steps, with sample barcodes and sequencing adapters added in the second step. Sequencing of libraries was performed on Illumina HiSeq 2500 (2x100 bp) or NovaSeq (2x150 bp). Turning to the authors' computational methods: MIGEC was used to demultiplex reads and collapse the reads into UMI consensus sequences, and MiXCR was used for V(D)J alignment. Vaccine-responding clonotypes were identified with edgeR using replicate PBMC samples, with FDR below 0.01 and a log2 fold change above 5 up to day 15 being required. Each bulk clonotype received a CD4 or CD8 identity based on whether the sequenced CD4 or CD8 repertoire contained that clonotype at higher abundance. Using fastp trimming at Q25 and MiXCR clonotype assembly, TCRdb reanalyzed the public sequencing data and kept in-frame beta chains. Entries that share a CDR3 protein sequence are merged under the most common genes and DNA. Clone size and V and J calls follow TCRdb, not the original study. Here the sample has about 340,000 distinct CDR3 sequences; more than 8.5% occur a single time. Jointly, the top ten make up 15% to 20% of the sample.

The receptor's source is a man aged 18 to 35 who received the YFV17D yellow fever vaccine. Specimen: PBMCs, collected on the day of the first yellow fever vaccination. The chain is assembled from TRBV18 and TRBJ1-1; 5 matching bases give a weak D call of TRBD1. In nucleotide form, the sequence is TGTGCCAGCTCACCGGGGGAAAAAGGTGAAGCTTTCTTT. The encoded protein is CASSPGEKGEAFF.